This T cell receptor beta chain came from a study of PD-L1 blockade in urothelial cancer (dated by TCRdb to the late 2010s). In terms of the full investigation: Therapy was started at some point between 2014 and 2016 for all patients, and atezolizumab 1,200 mg was administered intravenously every 3 weeks. About nine tenths of the roughly 29 patients were identified as males with urothelial cancer of bladder origin, and a prior smoking history was reported by 18 of 29 patients. An ECOG performance status of 0 or 1 was recorded for the patients, and 0 to 3 prior chemotherapy regimens had been received by the patients. Blood samples were analyzed at two time points: 3 weeks after treatment start (second dose) and 6 weeks after treatment start. Blood samples gave a median of about 150,000 T cells and some 83,000 unique TCRs, with a median clonality of approximately 0.08. The study was an exploratory multi-omic analysis of somatic, immune and clinical correlates of response to PD-L1 blockade with atezolizumab in urothelial cancer. TCR sequencing covered pretreatment tumor samples and matched, serially collected peripheral blood taken before and after atezolizumab treatment. Durable clinical benefit was defined as progression-free survival longer than 6 months, and TCR features were also tested against progression-free and overall survival. In the same patients, pretreatment tumors underwent whole exome sequencing and RNA sequencing in addition to TCR sequencing. Eight or nine patients reached durable clinical benefit, while 20 or so patients did not. Just over 28 patients had pretreatment blood TCR-seq, some 25 had at least one posttreatment blood collection, and some 25 had tumor TCR-seq.

This clone showed up just a few times. Its antigen is currently not known. There are no base qualities to consult, and no much larger clone falls within one base. Overall study results and their limits: Improved progression-free and overall survival was associated with having pretreatment peripheral blood TCR clonality below the median. Because the sample size was small (n of about 29) and many of the analyses were exploratory, the results are meant to be hypothesis-generating. Among patients with durable benefit, tumor-associated TCR clones showed greater expansion in peripheral blood 3 weeks after treatment started (n of about 20, p = 0.022).

Synthetic TCR analog templates were spiked into each PCR so that absolute template abundance could be estimated from read counts. The immunoSEQ assay was used to amplify TCRbeta CDR3 regions from genomic DNA with bias-controlled V and J gene primers. Sequencing of rearranged TCRbeta segments was done at approximately 20X coverage. Regarding the original processing steps: Clustering was used to correct sequencing errors, and CDR3s were annotated against IMGT to assign V, D and J genes. Downstream analyses used only productive TCRbeta rearrangements, leaving out any out-of-frame or stop-codon sequences. Clonality was calculated as one minus the Shannon entropy normalized by the log of the number of unique productive sequences. Fisher's exact test with Benjamini-Hochberg correction, at a threshold of adjusted p below 0.01, was used to find clones that differed between time points or between blood and tumor. The table was pulled from immuneACCESS by TCRdb, which kept in-frame rearrangements only. Such tables lose some clones; where checked, under half of the loss comes from unresolved V genes, and the rest has no known cause. D and trimming come from the DNA, and the V and J calls and clone size come from that table. Present in this sample are roughly 40,000 clones, around four fifths of which were seen just once. The top ten clonotypes cover about a sixth of the sample.

A cohort of 25 to 35 patients with locally advanced or metastatic urothelial carcinoma, treated at Memorial Sloan Kettering on a trial protocol, was included. Peripheral blood mononuclear cells were collected pretreatment and during treatment, with between 1 and 8 total time points per patient. The Qiagen DNeasy Blood extraction kit was used to purify genomic DNA from total PBMCs and from tumor samples. PBMCs were collected pretreatment and during treatment, and were isolated and stored as previously described. CDR1 and CDR2 were assigned from the germline V gene as SGHRS and YFSETQ. Germline trimming: 5 bases from V, 7 bases from J; junction bases outside gene matches: 8. The CDR3 has 15 amino acids, counting the end cysteine and phenylalanine. The sequence is cut down to CDR3 DNA, 45 bases in frame from base 1.

Recombination joined TRBV5-1 with TRBJ2-1, with 11 bases matching TRBD2. The specimen was PBMCs, collected around atezolizumab (anti-PD-L1) treatment. The source is a man in his sixties with urothelial cancer. This receptor has the CDR3 CASRFTSGGNNEQFF. The nucleotides are TGCGCCAGCAGATTTACTAGCGGGGGAAATAATGAGCAGTTCTTC.